This T cell receptor (beta chain) comes out of a study of T-cell memory formation after mild COVID-19. The wider study: The TCR clusters were mostly specific to one donor. Broader study findings: SARS-CoV-2 specificity of second-wave clones peaking day 37 was unconfirmed. Clones that contracted clustered mainly in CM and EM if CD4+ and in EMRA if CD8+.

The authors produced TCR alpha and TCR beta cDNA libraries with sample barcodes and UMIs by 5'RACE using constant-segment primers. From the 5' RACE reads, TCRdb called clonotypes with MiXCR, one entry per CDR3 protein. This sample carries about 470,000 distinct CDR3 sequences, approximately 25% of them seen once, and the ten largest clones take under 15%. The CDR3 loop spans 15 amino acids. The V gene lost 6 bases and the J gene lost 10 bases, with 22 bases spanning the gap. CDR1 and CDR2 from the germline V gene are SGHVS and FNYEAQ. This clonotype has just a few counts. Its antigen is unidentified. The sequenced sample consisted of PBMCs or a T cell subset sorted from them (not recorded which). The sequence was collected from an adult woman who had mild COVID-19 (a few samples of this study predate the infection). Cell type and time point are not known. The rearrangement links TRBV7-6 to TRBJ2-1; no reliable D call. CDR3 nucleotides: TGTGCCAGCAGAGCTAGGTCCTGGGCAGCCGACGAGCAGTTCTTC. Translated: CASRARSWAADEQFF.